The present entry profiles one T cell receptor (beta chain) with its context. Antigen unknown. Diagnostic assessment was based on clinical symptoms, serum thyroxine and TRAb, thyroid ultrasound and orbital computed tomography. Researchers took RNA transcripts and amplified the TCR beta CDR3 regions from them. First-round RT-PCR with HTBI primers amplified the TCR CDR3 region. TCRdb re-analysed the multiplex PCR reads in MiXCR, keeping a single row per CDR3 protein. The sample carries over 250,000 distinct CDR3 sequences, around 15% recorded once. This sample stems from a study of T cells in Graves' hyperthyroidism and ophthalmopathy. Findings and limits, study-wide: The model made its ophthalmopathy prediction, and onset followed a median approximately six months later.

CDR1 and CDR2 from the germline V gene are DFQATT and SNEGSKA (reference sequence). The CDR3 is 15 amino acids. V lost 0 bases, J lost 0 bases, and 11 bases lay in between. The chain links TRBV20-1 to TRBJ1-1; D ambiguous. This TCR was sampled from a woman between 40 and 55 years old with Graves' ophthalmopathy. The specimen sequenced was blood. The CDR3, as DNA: TGCAGTGCTAGAGAACCGGGAGGGATGAACACTGAAGCTTTCTTT. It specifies CSAREPGGMNTEAFF.